The clone carrying this TCR beta chain was recorded only once. These data are taken from a study of monozygotic twins with cystic fibrosis. This CDR3 has 12 residues. Per the germline V gene, CDR1 is KGHSH and CDR2 is LQKENI. Trimming cost V 4 bases and J 5 bases; bases outside gene matches: 1. Clones were sequenced by immunoSEQ multiplex PCR, and TCRdb holds only the in-frame ones, with some missing. The repertoire holds approximately 24,000 clones, with approximately 87% as singletons. The sequence came from a woman in her twenties or thirties with cystic fibrosis. The chain links TRBV18 to TRBJ2-5; 7 bases agree with TRBD1. The sample was blood. The DNA for the CDR3 is TGTGCCAGCTCACTACAGGGGGAGACCCAGTACTTC. As protein: CASSLQGETQYF.